This is a list of T cell receptor beta chains from one sample in a study of naive and memory T cell subsets. TCRdb processed the UMI-ligation and nested PCR reads anew with MiXCR; each CDR3 protein has one entry. The repertoire holds about 150,000 distinct CDR3 sequences, 22% seen once, with 0.085% to 0.11% in the top ten. The sequencing sample was made of naive CD4+ T cells from blood. The receptors here all came from a human donor in good health. Both conserved end residues are part of each CDR3. Fields, in order: J gene, clone size, D gene, V gene, CDR3 protein, CDR3 DNA. A D gene is named only where the DNA matches it firmly. Only some rows state a clone size, as once, few, many or a class for expanded clones.

j_gene: TRBJ2-7; abundance: NA; d_gene: NA; v_gene: TRBV20-1; CDR3aa: CSARSPRGQTYEQYF; CDR3nt: TGCAGTGCTAGGTCGCCCCGAGGCCAGACCTACGAGCAGTACTTC
j_gene: TRBJ2-3; abundance: many; d_gene: NA; v_gene: TRBV10-1; CDR3aa: CASSSPSTDTQYF; CDR3nt: TGCGCCAGCAGTTCACCTAGCACAGATACGCAGTATTTT
j_gene: TRBJ2-7; abundance: few; d_gene: NA; v_gene: TRBV20-1; CDR3aa: CSARDLVGLSYEQYF; CDR3nt: TGCAGTGCTAGAGATCTGGTAGGTCTCTCCTACGAGCAGTACTTC
j_gene: TRBJ2-1; abundance: once; d_gene: TRBD2; v_gene: TRBV20-1; CDR3aa: CSAPGSGIPNEQFF; CDR3nt: TGCAGTGCCCCGGGTAGCGGGATCCCCAATGAGCAGTTCTTC
j_gene: TRBJ2-7; abundance: few; d_gene: NA; v_gene: TRBV12-3/TRBV12-4; CDR3aa: CASTLGGSGNYEQYF; CDR3nt: TGTGCCAGCACCCTGGGGGGTTCCGGTAACTACGAGCAGTACTTC
j_gene: TRBJ1-1; abundance: NA; d_gene: NA; v_gene: TRBV5-1; CDR3aa: CASSLSTEGWTEAFF; CDR3nt: TGCGCCAGCAGCTTGTCGACCGAGGGTTGGACTGAAGCTTTCTTT
j_gene: TRBJ2-5; abundance: once; d_gene: TRBD2; v_gene: TRBV9; CDR3aa: CASSVGGRAGETQYF; CDR3nt: TGTGCCAGCAGCGTTGGCGGGAGGGCCGGGGAGACCCAGTACTTC
j_gene: TRBJ2-1; abundance: many; d_gene: NA; v_gene: TRBV3-1; CDR3aa: CASSSDPTSYNEQFF; CDR3nt: TGTGCCAGCAGCTCGGACCCGACGTCCTACAATGAGCAGTTCTTC
j_gene: TRBJ1-5; abundance: NA; d_gene: NA; v_gene: TRBV12-3/TRBV12-4; CDR3aa: CASSLQWNQPQHF; CDR3nt: TGTGCCAGCAGTCTCCAGTGGAATCAGCCCCAGCATTTT
j_gene: TRBJ1-5; abundance: many; d_gene: TRBD1; v_gene: TRBV12-3/TRBV12-4; CDR3aa: CASRTGTGATQPQHF; CDR3nt: TGTGCCAGCAGGACCGGGACAGGGGCTACTCAGCCCCAGCATTTT
j_gene: TRBJ2-1; abundance: many; d_gene: NA; v_gene: TRBV7-8; CDR3aa: CASSAFRVSDEQFF; CDR3nt: TGTGCCAGCAGCGCATTCAGGGTTAGCGATGAGCAGTTCTTC
j_gene: TRBJ2-3; abundance: few; d_gene: TRBD2; v_gene: TRBV19; CDR3aa: CASSTLAGFTDTQYF; CDR3nt: TGTGCCAGTAGTACCCTAGCGGGATTCACAGATACGCAGTATTTT
j_gene: TRBJ2-1; abundance: few; d_gene: TRBD2; v_gene: TRBV4-2; CDR3aa: CASSPRSLERLAGLYNEQFF; CDR3nt: TGTGCCAGCAGCCCCCGATCGCTCGAAAGACTAGCGGGACTGTACAATGAGCAGTTCTTC
j_gene: TRBJ2-7; abundance: few; d_gene: NA; v_gene: TRBV20-1; CDR3aa: CSARLTRASSYEQYF; CDR3nt: TGCAGTGCTAGACTTACTAGGGCGTCCTCCTACGAGCAGTACTTC
j_gene: TRBJ2-6; abundance: many; d_gene: NA; v_gene: TRBV11-1; CDR3aa: CASSSPGTPVSGANVLTF; CDR3nt: TGTGCCAGCAGCTCCCCCGGGACTCCTGTCTCTGGGGCCAACGTCCTGACTTTC
j_gene: TRBJ2-7; abundance: NA; d_gene: TRBD1; v_gene: TRBV29-1; CDR3aa: CSVRDRGRREQYF; CDR3nt: TGCAGCGTTCGGGACAGGGGAAGGCGCGAGCAGTACTTC
j_gene: TRBJ2-3; abundance: many; d_gene: NA; v_gene: TRBV12-3/TRBV12-4; CDR3aa: CASSLGRADTQYF; CDR3nt: TGTGCCAGCAGTTTAGGCAGGGCAGATACGCAGTATTTT
j_gene: TRBJ2-1; abundance: many; d_gene: NA; v_gene: TRBV29-1; CDR3aa: CSGTSYNEQFF; CDR3nt: TGCAGCGGGACTTCCTACAATGAGCAGTTCTTC
j_gene: TRBJ2-3; abundance: many; d_gene: NA; v_gene: TRBV7-2; CDR3aa: CASRPPSTTDTQYF; CDR3nt: TGTGCCAGCAGACCCCCGAGTACCACAGATACGCAGTATTTT
j_gene: TRBJ2-1; abundance: NA; d_gene: NA; v_gene: TRBV29-1; CDR3aa: CSVAEVEQFF; CDR3nt: TGCAGCGTTGCCGAAGTTGAGCAGTTCTTC
j_gene: TRBJ2-3; abundance: few; d_gene: NA; v_gene: TRBV12-3/TRBV12-4; CDR3aa: CASSSWGKDTQYF; CDR3nt: TGTGCCAGCAGCTCCTGGGGGAAAGATACGCAGTATTTT
j_gene: TRBJ2-5; abundance: NA; d_gene: TRBD2; v_gene: TRBV20-1; CDR3aa: CSASFSMVAGSWETQYF; CDR3nt: TGCAGTGCTAGTTTTTCGATGGTAGCGGGATCGTGGGAGACCCAGTACTTC
j_gene: TRBJ2-1; abundance: NA; d_gene: TRBD1; v_gene: TRBV5-6; CDR3aa: CASSRDRVRSYNEQFF; CDR3nt: TGTGCCAGCAGCCGGGACAGGGTCCGCTCCTACAATGAGCAGTTCTTC
j_gene: TRBJ2-3; abundance: NA; d_gene: NA; v_gene: TRBV29-1; CDR3aa: CSVDRSRDTQYF; CDR3nt: TGCAGCGTTGACAGGTCCCGAGATACGCAGTATTTT
j_gene: TRBJ2-7; abundance: few; d_gene: NA; v_gene: TRBV6-6; CDR3aa: CASSYPPGGRSIAGYEQYF; CDR3nt: TGTGCCAGCAGTTACCCCCCCGGGGGGCGGAGCATCGCAGGCTACGAGCAGTACTTC
j_gene: TRBJ2-2; abundance: NA; d_gene: TRBD1; v_gene: TRBV5-1; CDR3aa: CASSLAGQGNTGELFF; CDR3nt: TGCGCCAGCAGCTTGGCGGGACAGGGGAACACCGGGGAGCTGTTTTTT
j_gene: TRBJ2-7; abundance: few; d_gene: TRBD1; v_gene: TRBV7-2; CDR3aa: CASSPSTGVPLEQYF; CDR3nt: TGTGCCAGCAGCCCCTCGACAGGGGTTCCGCTCGAGCAGTACTTC
j_gene: TRBJ2-7; abundance: few; d_gene: NA; v_gene: TRBV5-1; CDR3aa: CASSLEPAGTYEQYF; CDR3nt: TGCGCCAGCAGCTTGGAACCCGCGGGGACCTACGAGCAGTACTTC
j_gene: TRBJ1-2; abundance: few; d_gene: NA; v_gene: TRBV24-1; CDR3aa: CATSGRGGTYGYTF; CDR3nt: TGTGCCACCAGTGGACGCGGAGGGACCTATGGCTACACCTTC
j_gene: TRBJ2-2; abundance: few; d_gene: NA; v_gene: TRBV6-2/TRBV6-3; CDR3aa: CATVDPGRPLNTGELFF; CDR3nt: TGTGCCACCGTTGATCCGGGACGCCCCTTGAACACCGGGGAGCTGTTTTTT
j_gene: TRBJ2-7; abundance: NA; d_gene: TRBD2; v_gene: TRBV27; CDR3aa: CASNPSGSGYEQYF; CDR3nt: TGTGCCAGCAACCCTAGCGGGAGCGGCTACGAGCAGTACTTC
j_gene: TRBJ2-2; abundance: NA; d_gene: TRBD2; v_gene: TRBV28; CDR3aa: CASRRAGNTRELFF; CDR3nt: TGTGCCAGCAGGAGAGCGGGAAACACCAGGGAGCTGTTTTTT
j_gene: TRBJ2-2; abundance: few; d_gene: NA; v_gene: TRBV20-1; CDR3aa: CSARAGGNTGELFF; CDR3nt: TGCAGTGCTAGAGCGGGCGGGAACACCGGGGAGCTGTTTTTT
j_gene: TRBJ1-6; abundance: NA; d_gene: NA; v_gene: TRBV6-5; CDR3aa: CASTRTDNSPLHF; CDR3nt: TGTGCCAGCACACGGACGGATAATTCACCCCTCCACTTT
j_gene: TRBJ2-3; abundance: NA; d_gene: NA; v_gene: TRBV4-3; CDR3aa: CASSQEGTRTDTQYF; CDR3nt: TGCGCCAGCAGCCAAGAAGGAACGCGCACAGATACGCAGTATTTT
j_gene: TRBJ1-2; abundance: few; d_gene: TRBD1; v_gene: TRBV29-1; CDR3aa: CSVERQGDRYGYTF; CDR3nt: TGCAGCGTTGAAAGACAGGGCGATCGCTATGGCTACACCTTC
j_gene: TRBJ2-1; abundance: NA; d_gene: TRBD1; v_gene: TRBV5-1; CDR3aa: CASSFSFRDRVVYEQFF; CDR3nt: TGCGCCAGCAGCTTCTCTTTTAGGGACAGGGTTGTCTATGAGCAGTTCTTC
j_gene: TRBJ2-3; abundance: many; d_gene: NA; v_gene: TRBV29-1; CDR3aa: CSVETDTQYF; CDR3nt: TGCAGCGTTGAGACAGATACGCAGTATTTT
j_gene: TRBJ2-3; abundance: many; d_gene: TRBD2; v_gene: TRBV6-2/TRBV6-3; CDR3aa: CASRRLAGGSDTQYF; CDR3nt: TGTGCCAGCAGACGCCTAGCGGGAGGGTCGGATACGCAGTATTTT
j_gene: TRBJ2-7; abundance: NA; d_gene: NA; v_gene: TRBV28; CDR3aa: CASKGSGRSSYEQYF; CDR3nt: TGTGCCAGCAAGGGTTCGGGCAGGAGCTCCTACGAGCAGTACTTC
j_gene: TRBJ2-4; abundance: NA; d_gene: NA; v_gene: TRBV7-2; CDR3aa: CASSLFQGGKNIQYF; CDR3nt: TGTGCCAGCAGCTTATTTCAGGGGGGCAAAAACATTCAGTACTTC
j_gene: TRBJ2-7; abundance: NA; d_gene: NA; v_gene: TRBV2; CDR3aa: CASTARGDEQYF; CDR3nt: TGTGCCAGCACGGCGCGGGGAGACGAGCAGTACTTC
j_gene: TRBJ2-1; abundance: few; d_gene: NA; v_gene: TRBV5-1; CDR3aa: CASSGGTVYNEQFF; CDR3nt: TGCGCCAGCAGCGGGGGGACAGTCTACAATGAGCAGTTCTTC
j_gene: TRBJ1-1; abundance: NA; d_gene: NA; v_gene: TRBV28; CDR3aa: CAGGNTEAFF; CDR3nt: TGTGCCGGGGGGAACACTGAAGCTTTCTTT
j_gene: TRBJ2-3; abundance: NA; d_gene: TRBD1; v_gene: TRBV7-9; CDR3aa: CASTPEGTGVSDTQYF; CDR3nt: TGTGCCAGCACCCCAGAAGGGACAGGGGTTTCAGATACGCAGTATTTT
j_gene: TRBJ2-2; abundance: NA; d_gene: NA; v_gene: TRBV19; CDR3aa: CASSMQGANTGELFF; CDR3nt: TGTGCCAGTAGTATGCAAGGGGCGAACACCGGGGAGCTGTTTTTT
j_gene: TRBJ2-1; abundance: NA; d_gene: TRBD2; v_gene: TRBV7-8; CDR3aa: CASSLFPSGSSYNEQFF; CDR3nt: TGTGCCAGCAGCTTATTTCCTAGCGGGAGCTCCTACAATGAGCAGTTCTTC
j_gene: TRBJ1-2; abundance: NA; d_gene: NA; v_gene: TRBV10-3; CDR3aa: CAITNTGTYGYTF; CDR3nt: TGTGCCATCACGAATACAGGGACCTATGGCTACACCTTC
j_gene: TRBJ2-6; abundance: NA; d_gene: TRBD1; v_gene: TRBV18; CDR3aa: CASSPPGQGRANVLTF; CDR3nt: TGTGCCAGCTCACCACCTGGACAGGGGCGGGCCAACGTCCTGACTTTC
j_gene: TRBJ1-5; abundance: many; d_gene: TRBD1; v_gene: TRBV12-3/TRBV12-4; CDR3aa: CASRTGTGGSQPQHF; CDR3nt: TGTGCCAGCAGAACTGGGACAGGGGGAAGTCAGCCCCAGCATTTT
j_gene: TRBJ1-5; abundance: NA; d_gene: NA; v_gene: TRBV18; CDR3aa: CASSTTGPRGNQPQHF; CDR3nt: TGTGCCAGCTCAACCACCGGGCCACGGGGCAATCAGCCCCAGCATTTT
j_gene: TRBJ2-7; abundance: NA; d_gene: NA; v_gene: TRBV28; CDR3aa: CASSLYREQYF; CDR3nt: TGTGCCAGCAGTTTATATCGTGAGCAGTACTTC
j_gene: TRBJ2-7; abundance: many; d_gene: NA; v_gene: TRBV6-5; CDR3aa: CASRMTEMTYEQYF; CDR3nt: TGTGCCAGCAGAATGACAGAGATGACCTACGAGCAGTACTTC
j_gene: TRBJ2-2; abundance: many; d_gene: NA; v_gene: TRBV5-1; CDR3aa: CASIAATNTGELFF; CDR3nt: TGCGCCAGCATAGCGGCGACGAACACCGGGGAGCTGTTTTTT
j_gene: TRBJ2-7; abundance: NA; d_gene: NA; v_gene: TRBV5-1; CDR3aa: CASSSSTGPYEQYF; CDR3nt: TGCGCCAGCAGCTCTTCGACAGGACCCTACGAGCAGTACTTC